A single sample is the source of the 7 T cell receptor beta chains below, sequenced in a study of cytomegalovirus exposure and HLA in healthy donors. Sequenced by immunoSEQ multiplex PCR; TCRdb stores in-frame clones only, minus some. The table records about 98,000 clones, roughly 84% of them present only once. Sequencing was performed on PBMCs. Receptor source: a man younger than 30 in good health and CMV-seropositive.

This chain joins TRBV19 and TRBJ1-4; a possible D gene is TRBD1 (6 bases). The CDR3 loop spans 14 amino acids. V lost 8 bases and J 6 bases, leaving 16 bases between the germline ends. The germline CDR1 and CDR2 sequences are LNHDA and SQIVND (reference sequence). The CDR3 sequence is CASGNRAVDEKLFF. The CDR3 nucleotides are TGTGCCAGTGGAAACAGGGCTGTTGATGAAAAACTGTTTTTT. The variable domain in full, completed from reference TRBV19 and TRBJ1-4, reads DGGITQSPKYLFRKEGQNVTLSCEQNLNHDAMYWYRQDPGQGLRLIYYSQIVNDFQKGDIAEGYSVSREKKESFPLTVTSAQKNPTAFYLCASGNRAVDEKLFFGSGTQLSVL.

The V call is TRBV6-1, the J call TRBJ2-7, with 8 bases aligning to TRBD1. The germline CDR1 and CDR2 sequences are MNHNS and SASEGT. V lost 10 bases and J lost 2; bases outside the gene matches: 7. This CDR3 contains 13 residues. CDR3 sequence reads: CAIMTGATYEQYF. Here the CDR3 DNA reads TGTGCCATTATGACAGGGGCCACCTACGAGCAGTACTTC.

The chain employs TRBV5-4 and TRBJ2-2; D ambiguous. Trimming pared 6 bases from V and 2 bases from J, leaving 14 bases between. The CDR3 sequence is 15 residues long. Per germline, CDR1 SGHNT and CDR2 YYREEE (reference sequence). The CDR3 coding sequence is TGTGCCAGCACCTTTGCCCCGACTAACACCGGGGAGCTGTTTTTT. Translation: CASTFAPTNTGELFF.

Only one count was recorded for this clone. The rearrangement uses TRBV6-5 and TRBJ2-2; the D gene is possibly TRBD2 (6 bases). The CDR3 consists of 14 residues. Trimming stripped 2 bases from V and 5 bases from J, with 9 bases between. Germline assignment: CDR1 MNHEY and CDR2 SVGAGI. CDR3 nucleotide sequence: TGTGCCAGCAGTTACGAGGCGGGGACCGGGGAGCTGTTTTTT. It specifies CASSYEAGTGELFF.

This clone was picked up one time. J is TRBJ1-3 and V is TRBV18, with D possibly matching TRBD1 (6 bases). V lost 0 bases and J 7 bases, leaving 10 bases between the germline ends. CDR3 size: 14 residues. Per the germline V gene, CDR1 is KGHSH and CDR2 is LQKENI. The CDR3 sequence is CASSPPGTMNTIYF. The CDR3 nucleotides are TGTGCCAGCTCACCACCCGGGACAATGAACACCATATATTTT.

The chain couples TRBV9 to TRBJ2-3; TRBD1 matches 9 bases. Per the germline V gene, CDR1 is SGDLS and CDR2 is YYNGEE. J lost 4 bases, V lost 4 bases, and 7 bases had no gene match. The CDR3 is 15 amino acids. The DNA of the CDR3 is TGTGCCAGCAGCCTCCAGGGACAGGGACCAGATACGCAGTATTTT. Its translation is CASSLQGQGPDTQYF.

This chain links TRBV10-3 with TRBJ2-7, with a weak D call TRBD2 (6 bases). Germline V gene data show CDR1 as ENHRY and CDR2 as SYGVKD. Trimming stripped 0 bases from V and 3 bases from J, with 12 bases between. This CDR3 has 15 residues. The CDR3 DNA sequence: TGTGCCATCAGTGAGTCGGGCGGGGCCGTCTACGAGCAGTACTTC. This encodes CAISESGGAVYEQYF.